This TCR beta chain was found in a study of T cell responses to AZD1222 COVID-19 vaccine (dated by TCRdb to about 2021). For the wider study: Because spike-specific TCR depth and breadth did not differ between the two schedules, AZD1222 recipients who got a second dose at roughly 4 weeks were pooled with those who got a second dose at roughly 12 weeks. Trial participants were enrolled into age subgroups of 18-55, 56-69 and 70-plus years, which contained 148, 28 and 57 TCR-sequenced participants, respectively. TCR sequencing covered 230 or so trial participants: 207 given two doses of AZD1222 and 26 given two doses of MenACWY control vaccine.

Read against the paper, the sample's time point label means: baseline before first vaccination. Vaccinee samples were obtained from the UK trials COV001 and COV002, which included a single-blind randomized controlled phase 2/3 trial of AZD1222 (ChAdOx1 nCoV-19) in healthy adults. Trial participant PBMC samples were collected at day 0 and day 28 after the second dose for TCRbeta chain sequencing. Between the V and J ends, shortened by 3 bases and 2 bases respectively, the junction contains 14 bases. Reading from cysteine to phenylalanine, the CDR3 counts 15 amino acids. CDR3 DNA is the only sequence kept; it has 45 bases, read in frame from the first base. Via the germline V gene, CDR1 is SGHRS and CDR2 YFSETQ. The CDR3 regions of human TCRbeta chains were analyzed by immunosequencing. As for the authors' bioinformatics: TCRs in the repertoires were compared against a reference library of SARS-CoV-2-specific TCRs that had been generated with the MIRA antigen-specificity platform. Breadth was defined as the fraction of unique TCRs that were SARS-CoV-2-associated. Depth was defined as the fraction of total T cells that were SARS-CoV-2-associated. Using the MIRA data, each spike-specific TCR was mapped to the spike region that the TCR reacts to and placed in a CD4 or CD8 class. Log10-transformed breadth and depth values were compared by one-way ANOVA with Sidak's multiple comparisons tests. TCRdb carries this immuneACCESS record with in-frame sequences only. Its versions omit some clonotypes, under half of them owing to an unresolved V gene in the studies checked, with the rest unexplained. For V, J and clone size, that table is used; D and trimming come from the DNA. The sample table lists 150,000 to 200,000 clones, around 94% of them with a count of one. About 0.6% of the sample comes from the top ten.

Study-wide findings and limitations: In the small 56-69-year group, the increase in depth fell short of significance, most likely because of low power. Spike-specific TCR breadth and depth rose significantly after two AZD1222 doses compared with day 0 and with MenACWY recipients. The whole spike protein was spanned by vaccine-associated CD4 TCRs, and dominant responses were seen in regions 160-218 and 743-854. Most participants were white British and females outnumbered males, and the authors suggested that clonal diversity may have been underestimated. Epitopes outside the regions mutated in the B.1.351 and B.1.1.7 variants were reportedly recognized by nearly half of the unique spike-specific TCRs. Conclusions about previously exposed vaccinees are limited, since just a handful of AZD1222 recipients were seropositive for SARS-CoV-2 at baseline. Because no day 14 peak-response samples were available, repertoires were characterized only after the peak T cell response.

On this clone: Its antigen has not been determined. Per-base qualities were not stored, and no clone one base away is much larger.

The chain is made from TRBV5-1 and TRBJ1-1, with no confidently assigned D gene. The source is an adult in good health. The starting material was peripheral blood, obtained on day 0 of AZD1222 vaccination. The nucleotide sequence is given as TGCGCCAGCAGCTGGCAGTGGGAAGGAAACACTGAAGCTTTCTTT. This is translated as CASSWQWEGNTEAFF.